A single sample is the source of the 21 T cell receptor beta chains below, sequenced in a study of Tregs in tolerant kidney transplant recipients. Data came from immunoSEQ multiplex PCR; TCRdb stores just in-frame clones and leaves some out. The listing contains tens of thousands of clones. The source was CD8+ T cells from blood, collected before the transplant. The receptor source for this set is a human donor who received a combined kidney and bone marrow transplant.

Note on this clone: The read terminates 3 residues before the CDR3 end, so the remaining end is supplied by the germline J gene. V and J are TRBV18 and TRBJ2-2; 9 bases agree with TRBD2. The CDR3 is 18 residues long. Germline CDR1 is KGHSH and CDR2 is LQKENI. V trimming: 5 bases; J trimming: 6 bases; junction bases outside the gene matches: 16. The covered CDR3 bases are TGTGCCAGCTCAGACACCGTGACGCTAGCGGGATTGTCCGGGGAG. It is translated as CASSDTVTLAGLSGE. In full, the CDR3 reads CASSDTVTLAGLSGELFF.

In the case of this clone: The read ends 3 residues shy of where the CDR3 ends; the end is completed using the germline J gene. V gene TRBV19 combines with J gene TRBJ2-2; the D is unclear. The CDR3 spans 13 residues. Looked up from germline, CDR1 is LNHDA and CDR2 is SQIVND (reference sequence). V shed 3 bases and J shed 6 bases, with 8 bases lying between them. The CDR3 here is CASSISPSGELFF. The part of the CDR3 DNA that was read is TGTGCCAGTAGTATCTCCCCCTCCGGGGAG.

Concerning this clone: The sequence runs out 3 residues before the end of the CDR3; the remainder is reconstructed from the germline J gene. This sequence joins TRBV10-2 and TRBJ2-5; D perhaps matches TRBD2 (5 bases). This CDR3 region has 16 residues. Germline loops: CDR1 WSHSY, CDR2 SAAADI. V lost 0 bases, J lost 4 bases, and 15 bases lay in between. The sequenced part of the CDR3 DNA is TGCGCCAGCAGTGAGTCAGGTTATAGCGTGGGAGAGACC. This gives the protein CASSESGYSVGET. The complete CDR3 protein is CASSESGYSVGETQYF.

The DNA read from the CDR3 is TGTGCCAGCAGCTCCGGCAGGGTCAATGAG. Encoded protein: CASSSGRVNE. The complete CDR3 reads CASSSGRVNEQFF. The chain joins TRBV7-9 to TRBJ2-1; the D gene is possibly TRBD1 (5 bases). The read finishes 3 residues shy of the CDR3 end, and the germline J gene is used to complete it. Trimming took off 4 bases at V and 6 bases at J, with 10 bases between the two ends. Germline values: CDR1 SEHNR, CDR2 FQNEAQ (reference sequence). The CDR3 is 13 residues long.

For this clone: The missing CDR3 end, 3 residues past where the read stops, is filled in from the germline J gene. V is TRBV13 and J is TRBJ2-1; 11 nucleotides align to TRBD2. The CDR3 has 17 amino acids. The germline V gene has CDR1 PRHDT and CDR2 FYEKMQ (reference sequence). V dropped 0 bases and J dropped 7; count of bases not matched to a gene: 8. CDR3 in amino acids: CASSLGLAGEVGNEQFF. CDR3 DNA, as far as it was read: TGTGCCAGCAGCTTAGGACTAGCGGGAGAAGTCGGGAATGAG.

Comments on this clone: The CDR3 end lies 3 residues beyond the end of the read and is filled in from the germline J gene. The chain joins TRBV20-1 to TRBJ2-5, with a possible D match to TRBD2 (5 bases). The CDR3 contains 16 residues. Between the trimmed V and J ends, which lost 3 bases and 2 bases, there was a span of 19 bases. The germline CDR1 and CDR2 sequences are DFQATT and SNEGSKA (reference sequence). The part of the CDR3 DNA that was read is TGCAGTGCTAGTAGTATAGAGCGGCCCCCACAAGAGACC. Encoded protein: CSASSIERPPQET. The full CDR3 protein is CSASSIERPPQETQYF.

As to this clone: The read falls 3 residues short of the CDR3 end, and the missing part is taken from the germline J gene. This chain links TRBV19 with TRBJ2-2; a possible D gene is TRBD1 (8 bases). The CDR3 consists of 18 residues. Trimming shortened V by 5 bases and J by 2 bases, and 21 bases separated the two germline ends. Germline V gene data show CDR1 as LNHDA and CDR2 as SQIVND (reference sequence). The CDR3 sequence: CASSSPQQGGGNTGELFF. The part of the CDR3 DNA that was read is TGTGCCAGTAGTTCGCCCCAACAGGGGGGGGGAAACACCGGGGAG.

As for this clone: It is unclear where the CDR3 begins or ends on the DNA, so no DNA is shown, and the CDR3 is as TCRdb lists it. The genes are TRBV7-6 and TRBJ2-5; whether TRBD1, the table's D call, matches the DNA was not checked. Termini included, the CDR3 measures 15 amino acids. CDR1 is SGHVS and CDR2 is FNYEAQ in the germline V gene. The CDR3 sequence: CASSLTGYFGETQYF.

On this clone: From the germline J gene comes the end of the CDR3, since the read stops 3 residues before it. This chain connects TRBV6-2 or TRBV6-3 to TRBJ1-1, with TRBD1 as a possible D gene (6 bases). The length of the CDR3 is 12 residues. Germline values: CDR1 MNHEY, CDR2 SVGEGT. CDR3 DNA, as far as it was read: TGTGCCAGCAGCCCCGGGACACTCCGG. Translation gives CASSPGTLR. The CDR3 in full is CASSPGTLRAFF.

A word on this clone: The read comes to an end 3 residues before the CDR3 does, leaving the germline J gene to fill in the end. The chain has TRBV19 and TRBJ1-5; D is uncertain. The ends were cut back, 3 bases at V and 3 bases at J, with 9 bases in the middle. CDR1 is LNHDA, CDR2 SQIVND, per germline (reference sequence). The CDR3 length is 14 residues. The CDR3 bases that were read are TGTGCCAGTAGTATCGACACCTTCAATCAGCCC. Encoded protein: CASSIDTFNQP. In full, the CDR3 is CASSIDTFNQPQHF.

As concerns this clone: The read finishes 3 residues shy of the CDR3 end, and the germline J gene is used to complete it. This chain connects TRBV2 to TRBJ1-5, with D perhaps TRBD1 (5 bases). Germline assignment: CDR1 SNHLY and CDR2 FYNNEI. Trimming left V 6 bases short and J 0 bases short, with 9 bases between. The CDR3 length is 14 residues. The CDR3 bases that were read are TGTGCCAGCAGCTCGACAGCTAGCAATCAGCCC. Its translation: CASSSTASNQP. The complete CDR3 protein is CASSSTASNQPQHF.

Notes on this clone: Read coverage stops 3 residues before the CDR3 terminus; the germline J gene supplies the remainder. This sequence joins TRBV6-2 or TRBV6-3 and TRBJ2-1; D gene uncertain. The V end was cut by 2 bases, the J end by 5 bases, with 13 bases between. The CDR3 has 15 residues. Germline CDR1 is MNHEY and CDR2 is SVGEGT. The CDR3 loop is CASSYGPQPHNEQFF. The part of the CDR3 DNA that was read is TGTGCCAGCAGTTACGGGCCTCAACCCCACAATGAG.

Remarks on this clone: The read ends 3 residues before the CDR3 terminus; that terminus is restored from the germline J gene. The chain combines TRBV6-2 or TRBV6-3 with TRBJ2-7; 10 bases are shared with TRBD2. The CDR3 spans 16 residues. The ends lost 6 bases at V and 4 bases at J; junction bases unmatched: 12. The germline gives CDR1 MNHEY, CDR2 SVGEGT. The CDR3 sequence: CASSQSSGGLQYEQYF. The DNA read from the CDR3 is TGTGCCAGCAGCCAATCTAGCGGGGGACTCCAATACGAG.

Points on this clone: The read ends 3 residues early relative to the CDR3; the germline J gene fills the gap. The gene calls are TRBV11-2 and TRBJ1-1, with 10 bases that match TRBD1. The V gene end was trimmed by 1 base and the J gene end by 6 bases; junction bases not matched to a gene: 2. The CDR3 totals 14 residues. Germline CDR1 reads SGHAT; CDR2 reads FQNNGV. The CDR3 DNA, read in part, is TGTGCCAGCAGCTTAGTGACAGGGGGCCCTGAA. Its protein product is CASSLVTGGPE. The full CDR3 protein is CASSLVTGGPEAFF.

In regard to this clone: The read comes to an end 3 residues before the CDR3 does, leaving the germline J gene to fill in the end. The chain has TRBV19 and TRBJ1-2; D may be TRBD1 (5 bases). Trimming removed 3 bases at V and 0 bases at J, with 8 bases between. This CDR3 is 14 amino acids long. Germline CDR1 and CDR2: LNHDA and SQIVND (reference sequence). Incomplete CDR3 DNA: TGTGCCAGTAGTATCGGGGGAACTAACTATGGC. Its translation is CASSIGGTNYG. The whole CDR3 protein reads CASSIGGTNYGYTF.

In regard to this clone: The observed sequence ends 3 residues before the CDR3 terminus, with the missing tail filled in from the germline J gene. The chain has TRBV6-2 or TRBV6-3 and TRBJ1-3, with a tentative D call TRBD1 (5 bases). This CDR3 region has 15 residues. The V end was cut by 0 bases, the J end by 6 bases, with 12 bases between. CDR1 is MNHEY and CDR2 is SVGEGT in the germline V gene. Partial CDR3 DNA: TGTGCCAGCAGTTACTCGTCGTCAGGGCCAAACACC. This gives the protein CASSYSSSGPNT. The CDR3 in full is CASSYSSSGPNTIYF.

The covered CDR3 bases are TGTGCCTCGCGGGAGGCACTGGATGGC. Protein: CASREALDG. The whole CDR3 sequence reads CASREALDGYTF. J is TRBJ1-2 and V is TRBV7-9; D is unclear. The CDR3 extends 3 residues past the end of the read, so its final part is completed from the germline J gene. This CDR3 region has 12 residues. V lost 11 bases and J lost 6, with 16 bases in between. Germline values: CDR1 SEHNR, CDR2 FQNEAQ (reference sequence). The whole variable domain, remainder taken from reference TRBV7-9 and TRBJ1-2, is DTGVSQNPRHKITKRGQNVTFRCDPISEHNRLYWYRQTLGQGPEFLTYFQNEAQLEKSRLLSDRFSAERPKGSFSTLEIQRTEQGDSAMYLCASREALDGYTFGSGTRLTVV.

Regarding this clone: The sequenced fragment ends 3 residues before the CDR3 boundary, so the rest is inferred from the germline J gene. The gene calls are TRBV19 and TRBJ1-6; D is perhaps TRBD1 (6 bases). Deletions cut 2 bases from V and 7 bases from J, with 18 bases between. The CDR3 length is 17 residues. Germline V lookup: CDR1 LNHDA, CDR2 SQIVND (reference sequence). The CDR3 bases that were read are TGTGCCAGTAGTATAATATGGCTGCAGGGGTCCAATTCACCC. It is translated as CASSIIWLQGSNSP. The full CDR3 reads CASSIIWLQGSNSPLHF.

In the case of this clone: The read ends 3 residues shy of where the CDR3 ends; the end is completed using the germline J gene. The genes are TRBV29-1 and TRBJ1-2; D possibly corresponds to TRBD1 (5 bases). V dropped 0 bases and J dropped 1 base, with 9 bases sitting between them. Germline V gene data show CDR1 as SQVTM and CDR2 as ANQGSEA. This CDR3 region has 14 residues. Partial CDR3 DNA: TGCAGCGTTGAAGATCAGGGCCTTAACTATGGC. Translating gives CSVEDQGLNYG. The full CDR3 sequence reads CSVEDQGLNYGYTF.

Incomplete CDR3 DNA: TGTGCCAGCAGCTTAGTGCAGGGGGCATTAAGCGAG. It yields the protein CASSLVQGALSE. The CDR3 as a whole reads CASSLVQGALSEQYF. This chain joins TRBV13 and TRBJ2-7; TRBD1 matches at 8 bases. The read comes to an end 3 residues before the CDR3 does, leaving the germline J gene to fill in the end. The CDR3 has 15 residues. Germline CDR1 is PRHDT and CDR2 is FYEKMQ (reference sequence). Losses at the gene ends were 1 base for V and 6 bases for J; bases not matched to a gene: 8. The whole variable domain, filled in from reference TRBV13 and TRBJ2-7, reads AAGVIQSPRHLIKEKRETATLKCYPIPRHDTVYWYQQGPGQDPQFLISFYEKMQSDKGSIPDRFSAQQFSDYHSELNMSSLELGDSALYFCASSLVQGALSEQYFGPGTRLTVT.

As for this clone: The read terminates 3 residues ahead of where the CDR3 ends, so the germline J gene completes it. This chain connects TRBV10-2 to TRBJ2-7; 8 positions match TRBD2. Trimming at V came to 7 bases and at J to 4 bases, leaving 12 bases not matched to a gene. The CDR3 loop spans 15 amino acids. Germline CDR1 is WSHSY and CDR2 is SAAADI. Partial CDR3 DNA: TGCGCCAGCACCGCCTGGCGGGGGGCGGGATACGAG. Translation: CASTAWRGAGYE. The CDR3, in full, reads CASTAWRGAGYEQYF.